Below, 14 T cell receptor beta chains from the same sample are listed, as sequenced in a study of blood T cells in healthy people across ages. It was with a sample-barcoded 5' primer and a J-beta primer mix that a second PCR of roughly 6 to 11 cycles was run. TCRdb reprocessed the 5' RACE reads via MiXCR and lists one record per CDR3 protein. Of about 1.8 million distinct CDR3 sequences listed, about 50% are singletons. Sequencing was performed on blood. The source of these receptors is a middle-aged woman in good health.

V gene TRBV29-1 combines with J gene TRBJ2-3; D might be TRBD2 (7 bases). Per the germline V gene, CDR1 is SQVTM and CDR2 is ANQGSEA. Deletions cut 7 bases from V and 2 bases from J, with 19 bases between. The CDR3 loop spans 15 amino acids. This CDR3 is CSARGGQSATDTQYF. The CDR3 nucleotides read TGCAGCGCAAGGGGGGGGCAGTCCGCCACAGATACGCAGTATTTT.

This clonotype was seen more than once but under ten times. The J gene is TRBJ1-2, the V gene TRBV20-1, with a tentative D call TRBD1 (6 bases). The germline V gene has CDR1 DFQATT and CDR2 SNEGSKA (reference sequence). The V end was cut by 5 bases, the J end by 0 bases, with 13 bases between. This CDR3 has 14 residues. In DNA form, the CDR3 reads TGCAGTGCTGTTAAGACAGGAGCTAACTATGGCTACACCTTC. Translating it yields CSAVKTGANYGYTF.

The chain is built from TRBV6-5 and TRBJ1-1; D perhaps matches TRBD1 (6 bases). Trimming removed 5 bases from V and 5 bases from J, with 15 bases in between. The CDR3 sequence is 14 residues long. Per germline, CDR1 MNHEY and CDR2 SVGAGI. In DNA, the CDR3 is TGTGCCAGCAGTCCGACAGGCAAGAGAACTGAAGCTTTCTTT. Amino acid sequence: CASSPTGKRTEAFF.

The J gene is TRBJ2-3, the V gene TRBV20-1; 11 nucleotides match TRBD1. Germline V gene data show CDR1 as DFQATT and CDR2 as SNEGSKA (reference sequence). CDR3 length equals 16 residues. V trimming: 2 bases; J trimming: 2 bases; junction bases outside the gene matches: 6. The CDR3 reads CSARPGQGVPTDTQYF. Written as DNA, the CDR3 is TGCAGTGCTAGACCGGGACAGGGGGTCCCCACAGATACGCAGTATTTT.

V gene TRBV27 combines with J gene TRBJ2-3; 9 bases line up with TRBD1. V gave up 6 bases and J gave up 3 bases; unmatched junction bases: 7. The CDR3 is 15 residues long. Germline V gene sequence: CDR1 MNHEY, CDR2 SMNVEV (reference sequence). The CDR3 DNA reads TGTGCCAGCAGCTCCGGGACAGGGAAGACAGATACGCAGTATTTT. Its translation: CASSSGTGKTDTQYF.

The chain couples TRBV20-1 to TRBJ2-1, with TRBD2 identical over 13 bases. The CDR3 totals 16 residues. V was clipped by 5 bases and J by 3 bases; unmatched bases: 7. CDR1 is DFQATT, CDR2 SNEGSKA, per germline (reference sequence). The CDR3: CSAVRTSGGLYNEQFF. CDR3 coding DNA: TGCAGTGCTGTCCGGACTAGCGGGGGACTCTACAATGAGCAGTTCTTC.

The chain combines TRBV20-1 with TRBJ2-7, with unresolved D. Germline-derived CDR1 and CDR2 are DFQATT and SNEGSKA (reference sequence). Trimming pared 3 bases from V and 6 bases from J, leaving 9 bases between. CDR3 length: 11 residues. CDR3 in amino acids: CSASPVLEQYF. The CDR3, as DNA: TGCAGTGCTAGCCCCGTCCTCGAGCAGTACTTC.

This clonotype was seen only once. At one end, the junction sequence differs from germline, possibly due to a read error. V gene TRBV24-1 combines with J gene TRBJ2-4; the match to TRBD1 covers 8 bases. In germline, CDR1 is KGHDR, CDR2 SFDVKD. The CDR3 covers 19 residues. The chain's CDR3 is CATRRQRGDRGETKDIQYF. DNA for the CDR3: TGTGCCACCAGGAGGCAACGGGGCGACAGGGGTGAGACCAAAGACATTCAGTACTTC.

V gene TRBV28 combines with J gene TRBJ2-7, with 7 nucleotides matching TRBD1. Germline CDR1 reads MDHEN; CDR2 reads SYDVKM. V trimming: 4 bases; J trimming: 2 bases; junction bases outside the gene matches: 8. The length of the CDR3 is 15 residues. CDR3 in amino acids: CASSSAGTVTYEQYF. The CDR3 coding sequence is TGTGCCAGCAGTTCGGCCGGGACAGTTACCTACGAGCAGTACTTC.

The V and J genes are TRBV9 and TRBJ2-1; 7 positions agree with TRBD2. Germline V gives CDR1 SGDLS, CDR2 YYNGEE. The V segment lost 2 bases and the J segment 5 bases; nucleotides outside the gene matches: 10. The CDR3 length is 16 residues. CDR3 in amino acids: CASSVGGRGRNNEQFF. The CDR3 DNA reads TGTGCCAGCAGCGTTGGGGGGAGGGGTCGAAACAATGAGCAGTTCTTC.

This clonotype has only a few counts. The rearrangement joins TRBV7-2 to TRBJ2-7; D is ambiguous. The CDR3 loop spans 16 amino acids. Trimming pared 2 bases from V and 2 bases from J, leaving 16 bases between. Germline V gives CDR1 SGHTA, CDR2 FQGNSA. CDR3: CASSLTPSTGTYEQYF. For the CDR3, the DNA is TGTGCCAGCAGCTTAACCCCATCGACGGGCACCTACGAGCAGTACTTC.

As regards this clonotype: This may be a read error: a much more frequent sequence differs by one nucleotide. V gene TRBV6-5 combines with J gene TRBJ2-7; D is perhaps TRBD2 (5 bases). V shed 5 bases and J shed 3 bases, with 11 bases lying between them. The CDR3 consists of 13 residues. Germline lookup yields CDR1 MNHEY and CDR2 SVGAGI. CDR3 amino acids: CASSTTEGYEQYF. The CDR3 DNA follows: TGTGCCAGCAGTACCACCGAGGGCTACGAGCAGTACTTC.

The CDR3: CASSLETGVLYEQYF. DNA for the CDR3: TGTGCCAGCAGCTTAGAGACAGGGGTTCTCTACGAGCAGTACTTC. This chain uses TRBV7-9 with TRBJ2-5, with 8 bases lining up with TRBD1. The DNA end is more similar to TRBJ2-7, so the J call may be wrong. There are 15 residues in the CDR3. CDR1 is SEHNR, CDR2 FQNEAQ, per germline (reference sequence).

This sequence joins TRBV20-1 and TRBJ2-1; D may be TRBD1 or TRBD2 (5 bases each). CDR1 is DFQATT and CDR2 is SNEGSKA in the germline V gene (reference sequence). V dropped 7 bases and J dropped 11 bases, with 15 bases sitting between them. The CDR3 has 11 residues. DNA of the CDR3: TGCAGTGGGTGGGTCGGGGACCAGCAGTTCTTC. This translates into CSGWVGDQQFF.